A selection of T cell receptor beta chains follows, all from one sample in a study of Ad26.COV2.S vaccination and SARS-CoV-2 variants. Sequenced by immunoSEQ multiplex PCR; TCRdb stores in-frame clones only, minus some. The data show 380,000 or so clones, about 83% seen once. Sequences were derived from peripheral blood, sampled in a trial of Ad26.COV2.S vaccine versus placebo. The receptor source for this set is a person between 18 and 65 years old who received the Ad26.COV2.S COVID-19 vaccine or a placebo. The CDR3 runs from the conserved cysteine through the conserved F or W. A D gene is named only where the DNA matches it firmly. Expanded clones are given a class, and other clones once, few, many or no size at all.

J | size | V | D | DNA | CDR3
TRBJ2-7 | - | TRBV4-2 | - | TGTGCCAGCAGGCCTACGGACGCCGACGAGCAGTACTTC | CASRPTDADEQYF
TRBJ2-3 | - | TRBV29-1 | TRBD1 | TGCAGCGTTGCCGGGACAGGGGAAGCAGATACGCAGTATTTT | CSVAGTGEADTQYF
TRBJ1-2 | - | TRBV6-6 | - | TGTGCCAGCAGTTCACGCGGGCGGACCTATGGCTACACCTTC | CASSSRGRTYGYTF
TRBJ2-5 | once | TRBV9 | - | TGTGCCAGCAGCGTCGAAGTGGGGCAGGGCGTCGCCCAGTACTTC | CASSVEVGQGVAQYF
TRBJ2-7 | - | TRBV7-9 | - | TGTGCCAGCAGCCAGGGAATTTTCTCCTACGAGCAGTACTTC | CASSQGIFSYEQYF
TRBJ2-1 | - | TRBV6-5 | - | TGTGCCAGCAGGGTACCGGGAGCCCTCTACAATGAGCAGTTCTTC | CASRVPGALYNEQFF
TRBJ1-1 | once | TRBV5-4 | TRBD1 | TGTGCCAGCTCCCCGTACAGGGGGCTAGGGGAAGCTTTCTTT | CASSPYRGLGEAFF
TRBJ2-1 | - | TRBV27 | - | TGTGCCAGCAGTCCCGAAAGGCGAGTGAGGAGTGAGCAGTTCTTC | CASSPERRVRSEQFF
TRBJ2-3 | - | TRBV12-3/TRBV12-4 | - | TGTGCCAGCAGTTTGGGGAACCCAGATACGCAGTATTTT | CASSLGNPDTQYF
TRBJ1-2 | - | TRBV7-3 | - | TGTGCCAGCAGCTTAACGGGGGTGAAAGATAACTATGGCTACACCTTC | CASSLTGVKDNYGYTF
TRBJ2-1 | - | TRBV7-9 | - | TGTGCCAGCAGCTTAGGCACAGGGATTTTGAATGAGCAGTTCTTC | CASSLGTGILNEQFF
TRBJ1-2 | - | TRBV2 | - | TGTGCCGGCGACAGCAAAGGCTACACCTTC | CAGDSKGYTF
TRBJ2-3 | - | TRBV2 | TRBD2 | TGTGCCAGCAGTCCAAGAGCGGGGGTTAGCACAGATACGCAGTATTTT | CASSPRAGVSTDTQYF
TRBJ2-2 | - | TRBV2 | TRBD1 | TGTGCCAGCAATGGACAGGGACGCACCGGGGAGCTGTTTTTT | CASNGQGRTGELFF
TRBJ2-3 | - | TRBV10-2 | TRBD2 | TGCGCCAGCAGGGGACTAGCGGGAGTCGAGGATACGCAGTATTTT | CASRGLAGVEDTQYF
TRBJ2-7 | few | TRBV27 | - | TGTGCCAGCAGTTGGGGGGGGCCCTCCTACGAGCAGTACTTC | CASSWGGPSYEQYF
TRBJ2-1 | - | TRBV9 | - | TGTGCCAGCAGCGCGTGGGGCGGAGACTCCTACAATGAGCAGTTCTTC | CASSAWGGDSYNEQFF
TRBJ2-7 | - | TRBV6-6 | - | TGTGCCAGCAGCTTTCGGGGGGCCCCCGTCCTGAGCGAGCAGTACTTC | CASSFRGAPVLSEQYF
TRBJ2-7 | - | TRBV3-1/TRBV3-2 | TRBD1 | TGTGCCAGCAGCCCGCTCCGGGACAGGGTCGACGAGCAGTACTTC | CASSPLRDRVDEQYF
TRBJ2-1 | - | TRBV11-2 | TRBD2 | TGTGCCAGCAGCTTAGGGACTAGCGGTTACAATGAGCAGTTCTTC | CASSLGTSGYNEQFF
TRBJ1-4 | few | TRBV7-9 | - | TGTGCCAGCAGCTCGTCCCTCGGAAGGAATGAAAAACTGTTTTTT | CASSSSLGRNEKLFF
TRBJ2-7 | - | TRBV2 | TRBD2 | TGTGCCAGCAGTGAAGTAGCCCTAGCGGATGCCCTCTACGAGCAGTACTTC | CASSEVALADALYEQYF
TRBJ1-6 | - | TRBV2 | - | TGTGCCAGCAGTGATTACAGCTCCTATAATTCACCCCTCCACTTT | CASSDYSSYNSPLHF
TRBJ1-6 | - | TRBV18 | - | TGTGCCAGCTCACAGGGGCCAACCGGGGATAATTCACCCCTCCACTTT | CASSQGPTGDNSPLHF
TRBJ2-7 | - | TRBV6-2/TRBV6-3 | - | TGTGCCAGCAGCCCTCGGGGCGGGACGTCCCCCTACGAGCAGTACTTC | CASSPRGGTSPYEQYF
TRBJ1-2 | once | TRBV18 | - | TGTGCCAGCTCACCGGGAGCTAACTATGGCTACACCTTC | CASSPGANYGYTF
TRBJ1-5 | - | TRBV3-1/TRBV3-2 | - | TGTGCCAGCAGCCAACTGGGCGATCAGCCCCAGCATTTT | CASSQLGDQPQHF
TRBJ2-2 | few | TRBV7-3 | TRBD1 | TGTGCCAGCAGCCACGGGACAGGGAACACCGGGGAGCTGTTTTTT | CASSHGTGNTGELFF
TRBJ1-1 | few | TRBV20-1 | - | TGCAGTGCTAGTGCAGGGATGGGCACTGAAGCTTTCTTT | CSASAGMGTEAFF
TRBJ2-3 | - | TRBV3-1/TRBV3-2 | TRBD2 | TGTGCCAGCCCCTGGTGGCTAGCGGGGATTCCGGACTACACAGATACGCAGTATTTT | CASPWWLAGIPDYTDTQYF
TRBJ1-2 | - | TRBV6-2/TRBV6-3 | TRBD1 | TGTGCCAGCAGTTACGACGTCAGGGGGCTTGGCTACACCTTC | CASSYDVRGLGYTF
TRBJ1-1 | - | TRBV9 | - | TGTGCCAGCAGCGTGGGGCGGCTGAACACTGAAGCTTTCTTT | CASSVGRLNTEAFF
TRBJ2-7 | - | TRBV10-3 | TRBD2 | TGTGCCATCAGTGCGGGAGGGTCCTCCTACGAGCAGTACTTC | CAISAGGSSYEQYF
TRBJ2-5 | - | TRBV5-1 | - | TGCGCCAGCACCGCGGAAGAGACCCAGTACTTC | CASTAEETQYF
TRBJ1-5 | - | TRBV6-5 | - | TGTGCCAGCGGGGTCCCTGGCAATCAGCCCCAGCATTTT | CASGVPGNQPQHF
TRBJ1-1 | few | TRBV4-2 | - | TGTGCCAGCAGCATCCAGTGGGGCACTGAAGCTTTCTTT | CASSIQWGTEAFF
TRBJ2-1 | - | TRBV7-8 | - | TGTGCCAGCATCCGTGACGGGCTCTCCTACAATGAGCAGTTCTTC | CASIRDGLSYNEQFF
TRBJ2-7 | - | TRBV5-4 | TRBD1 | TGTGCCAGCAGCCCAGCAGGGGGTACCTCTTCCTACGAGCAGTACTTC | CASSPAGGTSSYEQYF
TRBJ1-1 | - | TRBV5-1 | - | TGCGCCAGCAGCCCCGGGGCCCTGGACACTGAAGCTTTCTTT | CASSPGALDTEAFF
TRBJ2-1 | - | TRBV9 | - | TGTGCCAGCAGCTCCCAGACGAGCTCCGTTGAGCAGTTCTTC | CASSSQTSSVEQFF
TRBJ2-1 | - | TRBV27 | - | TGTGCCAGCAGTTTAGACAGTAGCTCCTACAATGAGCAGTTCTTC | CASSLDSSSYNEQFF
TRBJ2-2 | once | TRBV6-6 | TRBD2 | TGTGCCAGCAGTTCTAGCGGGAGGGACACCGGGGAGCTGTTTTTT | CASSSSGRDTGELFF
TRBJ2-5 | - | TRBV11-1 | TRBD1 | TGTGCCAGCAGCGCGGACAGGGGATTGGAGACCCAGTACTTC | CASSADRGLETQYF